The present entry profiles one T cell receptor beta chain with its context. The antigen remains unidentified. The sample belongs to a study of siplizumab effects on memory and regulatory T cells. Regarding the study as a whole: It was never confirmed that proliferating Tregs from siplizumab cultures were suppressive.

Assay used: immunoSEQ multiplex PCR; TCRdb lists only in-frame clones, some missing. Here the sample spans over 60,000 clones, about 90% being singletons. CDR1 is SEHNR, CDR2 FQNEAQ, per germline (reference sequence). The length of the CDR3 is 12 residues. The V and J ends lost 2 bases and 6 bases respectively, with 8 bases between them. The clonotype originates from a human donor in good health. Sequencing used CD8+ T cells sorted from blood. The gene calls are TRBV7-9 and TRBJ2-7, with D hard to call. The DNA of the CDR3 is TGTGCCAGCAGCTTACTGGTCCCCGAGCAGTACTTC. It is translated as CASSLLVPEQYF.